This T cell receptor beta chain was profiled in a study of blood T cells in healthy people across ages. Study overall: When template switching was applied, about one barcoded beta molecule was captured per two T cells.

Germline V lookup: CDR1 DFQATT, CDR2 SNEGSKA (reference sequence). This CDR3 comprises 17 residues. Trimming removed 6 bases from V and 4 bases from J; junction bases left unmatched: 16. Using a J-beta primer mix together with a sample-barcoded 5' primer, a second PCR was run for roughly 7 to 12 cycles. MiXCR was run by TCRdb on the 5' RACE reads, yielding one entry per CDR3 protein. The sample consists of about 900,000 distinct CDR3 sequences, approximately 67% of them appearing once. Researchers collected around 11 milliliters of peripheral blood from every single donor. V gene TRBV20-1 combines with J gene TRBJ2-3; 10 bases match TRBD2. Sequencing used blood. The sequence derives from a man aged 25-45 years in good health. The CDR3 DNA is TGCAGTGCAGCAACTAGCGGGGACCACACCCCGGCAGATACGCAGTATTTT. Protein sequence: CSAATSGDHTPADTQYF.